The clone carrying this TCR beta chain appeared once. Its antigen is not known. The source of the sample is a study of T cell responses to AZD1222 COVID-19 vaccine. Study results and limitations: Close to half of all spike-specific TCRs reportedly target regions of the variants that are unmutated. Baseline seropositivity occurred in only 5 to 7 AZD1222 recipients. Donor demographics were predominantly white British with a female majority; clonal diversity may be underestimated. The study found Spike-specific TCR breadth and depth rose after two AZD1222 doses.

Some clones are missing from TCRdb's copy, which holds only in-frame ones; the method was immunoSEQ multiplex PCR. The profile shows approximately 64,000 clones, about four fifths of them singletons. V was pared by 0 bases and J by 1 base, with 9 bases between. Germline loops: CDR1 SGHAT, CDR2 FQNNGV. This CDR3 spans 15 amino acids. The sequencing here drew on peripheral blood, taken on day 0 of AZD1222 vaccination. The sequence was collected from an adult in good health. This chain links TRBV11-2 with TRBJ2-5; D gene ambiguous. The CDR3 coding sequence is TGTGCCAGCAGCTTAGAGATAGATCTCCAAGAGACCCAGTACTTC. Encoded protein: CASSLEIDLQETQYF. Looking up the rest from reference TRBV11-2 and TRBJ2-5 gives the full variable domain: EAGVAQSPRYKIIEKRQSVAFWCNPISGHATLYWYQQILGQGPKLLIQFQNNGVVDDSQLPKDRFSAERLKGVDSTLKIQPAKLEDSAVYLCASSLEIDLQETQYFGPGTRLLVL.